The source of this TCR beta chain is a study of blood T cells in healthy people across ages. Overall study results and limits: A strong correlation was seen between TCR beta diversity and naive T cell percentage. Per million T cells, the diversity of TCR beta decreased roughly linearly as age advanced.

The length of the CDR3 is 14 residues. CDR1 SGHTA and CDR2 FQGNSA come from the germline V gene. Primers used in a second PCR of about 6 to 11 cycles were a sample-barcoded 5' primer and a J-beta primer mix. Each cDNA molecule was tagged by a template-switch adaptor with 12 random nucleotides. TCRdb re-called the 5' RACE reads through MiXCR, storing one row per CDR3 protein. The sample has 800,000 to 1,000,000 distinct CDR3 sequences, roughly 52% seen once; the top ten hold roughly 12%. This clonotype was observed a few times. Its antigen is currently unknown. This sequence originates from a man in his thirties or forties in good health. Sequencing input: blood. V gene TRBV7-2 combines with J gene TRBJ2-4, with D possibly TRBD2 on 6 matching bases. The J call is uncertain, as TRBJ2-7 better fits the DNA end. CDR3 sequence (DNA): TGTGCCAGCAGCTTAGGCGGAGGGATAGACGAGCAGTACTTC. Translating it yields CASSLGGGIDEQYF.